The TCR beta chain under discussion was sequenced for a study of T cell repertoires in cytomegalovirus infection. Study context: Public TCR beta signature analysis indicated the presence of both CMV infection and matching HLA type. Study outcomes and limitations: What dominated the ex vivo response were HLA-C-restricted CMV-specific TCR beta clonotypes. Totalled public TCR beta family frequency picked out people who carried CMV plus the relevant HLA.

This clonotype was detected ten times or more. Its antigen is unidentified. The CDR3 totals 15 residues. The germline CDR1 and CDR2 sequences are SQVTM and ANQGSEA. J gave up 0 bases and V 6 bases, and 7 bases lay outside the gene matches. A single record per CDR3 protein comes from TCRdb applying MiXCR to the reads. The table records 200,000 to 300,000 distinct CDR3 sequences, 8% to 9.5% of them present only once. The material sequenced was PBMCs. This clonotype was obtained from a human donor in good health (CMV status not recorded). Some clones in this sample may be carry-over from other donors' samples. This sequence joins TRBV29-1 and TRBJ2-1, with 8 bases lining up with TRBD1. CDR3 in DNA: TGCAGCGTGAGACAGGGGCCAAACTCCTACAATGAGCAGTTCTTC. Protein: CSVRQGPNSYNEQFF.